What follows describes a single TCR beta chain. This clone occurred once. The antigen it recognizes is unknown. The sample holds no much larger clone one base away, and base qualities are not on file. This entry comes from a study of cytomegalovirus exposure and HLA in healthy donors (dated by TCRdb to about 2017). Background for the entire study: According to a later analysis, one platform produced both the 120 validation repertoires and the 666 repertoires of the first cohort. The study aimed to test whether signatures of past pathogen exposure could be identified by cataloging public T cell receptors. Besides the first cohort of 666 subjects, a separate validation cohort made up of 120 or so different subjects was used. The study combined high-throughput TCR immunosequencing, statistical association of individual TCRs with disease status, and machine learning to predict cytomegalovirus infection status.

Study-wide conclusions, independent of this receptor: The authors suggested that the approach could potentially be generalized to other disease states and immunological phenotypes. A later analysis lacked HLA typing for the validation cohort, so it scored co-occurrence in that cohort across all 120 or so repertoires. Across donors, most TCR sequences were observed very rarely, whereas some public TCRs were present in many individuals. In both the original and validation cohorts, the classifier was reported to diagnose cytomegalovirus status with high specificity and sensitivity. A few of the identified cytomegalovirus-associated TCR beta chains were confirmed in vitro to be specific for cytomegalovirus antigens. Subsequent analysis determined that TCRs grouped into clusters in the first cohort also showed a tendency toward co-occurrence across the 90 to 150 validation repertoires, and approximately 94% of cluster scores exceeded 0. In the study, approximately 160 TCR beta chains were listed as associated with cytomegalovirus.

Donors formed part of the validation cohort, which comprised 120 or so subjects and was distinct from the first cohort of 670 or so subjects. The library was made by the immunoSEQ multiplex PCR assay. The authors processed their data as follows. A statistical classification framework was built for diagnosing cytomegalovirus status from the catalog of TCR beta chain sequences. The immuneACCESS repertoire file appears here via TCRdb, limited to in-frame rearrangements. These files lack a portion of the clones; in checked studies, under half of the deficit traces to unresolved V genes, and the cause of the others is not known. For V, J and clone size, that table is used; D and trimming come from the DNA. The sample table lists 250,000 to 350,000 clones, approximately 88% of them with a count of one. The ten largest clones add up to roughly 0.96% of the sample. The CDR3 contains 15 residues, cysteine and phenylalanine counted. Only the CDR3 DNA stays, 45 bases, in frame from base 1. The trim is 6 bases for V and 0 bases for J, with a gap of 14 bases between the germline ends. Sequences SEHNR (CDR1) and FQNEAQ (CDR2) are obtained from the germline V gene (reference sequence).

This clonotype was sampled from a man under 40 in good health and CMV-seronegative. The chain is encoded by TRBV7-9 joined to TRBJ1-2; no D segment can be confidently identified. Sequenced: PBMCs. The nucleotide sequence reads as follows: TGTGCCAGCAGGGACCGATCCGGGGCTAACTATGGCTACACCTTC. Translated, this is CASRDRSGANYGYTF. With all but the CDR3 taken from the reference TRBV7-9 and TRBJ1-2 genes, the full variable domain is: DTGVSQNPRHKITKRGQNVTFRCDPISEHNRLYWYRQTLGQGPEFLTYFQNEAQLEKSRLLSDRFSAERPKGSFSTLEIQRTEQGDSAMYLCASRDRSGANYGYTFGSGTRLTVV.